This entry lists 8 T cell receptor beta chains sequenced from one sample in a study of read filtering for tumor transcriptome and immune sequencing. This library used 300 to 450 ng RNA and molecular barcoded adaptors spanning alpha/delta and beta/gamma chains. TCRdb reprocessed the reads with MiXCR, giving one entry per CDR3 protein. The table has under 25,000 distinct CDR3 sequences, roughly 13% seen once. The sample consisted of a population of CD138-negative cells sorted from bone marrow. The receptors stem from a donor at least 40 years old with multiple myeloma.

As concerns this clonotype: A much larger clone is a single base away; this may be a read error. The V gene is TRBV12-3 or TRBV12-4, the J gene TRBJ2-1; TRBD2 aligns across 10 bases. This CDR3 has 15 amino acids. J gave up 9 bases and V 3 bases, and 8 bases lay outside the gene matches. The CDR3 is CASSFVASGRIEQFF. The CDR3 bases are TGTGCCAGCAGTTTTGTAGCTAGCGGGAGAATTGAGCAGTTCTTC.

This clonotype was found many times. The CDR3 nucleotides are TGCAGTGCTAGAGGGAAGGCATCGGTTTATGAGCAGTTCTTC. Protein: CSARGKASVYEQFF. The chain combines TRBV20-1 with TRBJ2-1; no clear D gene. Germline V gene lookup returns CDR1 DFQATT and CDR2 SNEGSKA (reference sequence). This CDR3 region has 14 residues. With 1 base removed from V and 8 bases from J, the gap between germline ends came to 15 bases.

This clonotype was observed at least ten times. The chain's CDR3 is CATQWGNEQFF. For the CDR3, the DNA is TGTGCCACCCAATGGGGCAATGAGCAGTTCTTC. The V call is TRBV24-1, the J call TRBJ2-1; D is ambiguous. Germline lookup yields CDR1 KGHDR and CDR2 SFDVKD. The V end lost 9 bases, the J end lost 6 bases, and 8 bases lay between the germline ends. The CDR3 extends over 11 amino acids.

Details on this clonotype: A much larger clone sits a single nucleotide away, making a read error possible. The genes are TRBV14 and TRBJ2-7; D gene ambiguous. The V end was cut by 4 bases, the J end by 0 bases, with 13 bases between. From germline, CDR1 is SGHDN and CDR2 FVKESK. The CDR3 loop spans 15 amino acids. The CDR3 is CASSRDWWDSYEQYF. In DNA form, the CDR3 reads TGTGCCAGCAGCCGAGATTGGTGGGACTCCTACGAGCAGTACTTC.

Note on this clonotype: A clone one base away is much larger, so this may be a read error. The chain joins TRBV11-1 to TRBJ2-1; D call uncertain. The germline gives CDR1 SGHAT, CDR2 FQDESV (reference sequence). This CDR3 has 15 amino acids. CDR3 sequence (DNA): TGTGCCAGCAGCTTAGTAGAGAGCTCCTACAATGGGCAGTTCTTC. It specifies CASSLVESSYNGQFF.

This clonotype was recorded many times. The chain carries TRBV29-1 and TRBJ1-5, with 9 bases lining up with TRBD1. The V gene's germline CDR1 is SQVTM and CDR2 ANQGSEA. With 6 bases clipped from V and 0 bases from J, the junction kept 0 bases outside the gene matches. This CDR3 spans 13 amino acids. The CDR3 loop reads CSVGQGSNQPQHF. The CDR3 coding sequence is TGCAGCGTGGGACAGGGTAGCAATCAGCCCCAGCATTTT.

This clonotype was recorded at least ten times. DNA of the CDR3: TGTGCCAGCAGCCGACGGGGGCGGGAGCAAGAGACCCAGTACTTC. Translating gives CASSRRGREQETQYF. The chain carries TRBV7-9 and TRBJ2-5; the D gene is possibly TRBD2 (7 bases). V was clipped by 5 bases and J by 2 bases, with 15 bases between them. Germline CDR1 and CDR2: SEHNR and FQNEAQ (reference sequence). The CDR3 consists of 15 residues.

This clonotype was recorded at least ten times. V and J are TRBV6-1 and TRBJ2-7; 9 nucleotides line up with TRBD2. Germline CDR1 and CDR2: MNHNS and SASEGT. The CDR3 length is 15 residues. J lost 0 bases, V lost 7 bases, and 7 bases had no gene match. In nucleotides, the CDR3 is TGTGCCAGCAAGCTTGGACTAGCGAACTCCTACGAGCAGTACTTC. Protein: CASKLGLANSYEQYF.